This T cell receptor beta chain comes out of a study of shared T cell receptors in the human thymus (dated by TCRdb to the early 2020s). Regarding the study in general: The study examined how the human thymus generates shared, self-reactive T-cell receptor alpha chains.

Ends trimmed: V by 5 bases, J by 1 base; bases unmatched to a gene: 17. The germline V gene provides CDR1 MDHEN and CDR2 SYDVKM. The CDR3 sequence holds 19 residues, the cysteine and phenylalanine included. Of all the DNA, just the CDR3 is kept, 57 bases in frame from base 1. Library prep was done by the immunoSEQ multiplex PCR assay. As stored in TCRdb, this immuneACCESS dataset retains in-frame rearrangements with V and J assigned. A fraction of the clones does not appear; measured against another copy, unresolved V genes explain less than half of the discrepancy, and the remainder lacks a known reason. The sample has about 730,000 clones on record, approximately 85% of them singletons. The ten largest clonotypes hold around 0.0094% of the sample. With regard to this clone: Its cognate antigen has yet to be identified. No much larger clone is present one base from it, and per-base qualities are unavailable.

These data are also associated with another study on human thymus T cells. The other study reports the following: Donors were immunologically healthy infants undergoing open corrective cardiac surgery for congenital heart defects in Finland. Thymus tissue was collected as surgical resects that were removed during corrective cardiac surgery. Both the thymic and the peripheral blood repertoires appeared to show biased V and J gene segment usage. The related research found that thymic TCR repertoires overlapped highly between unrelated individuals. TCR alpha and beta repertoires from seven to nine infant thymus samples and four related peripheral blood samples were characterized in the study. Donor ages ranging from about 7 to 244 days were recorded, and several male and a couple of female infants were included in the cohort. Thymocytes were released mechanically from tissue and stored at -70 °C as pellets of roughly 9-32 million cells. A QIAsymphony instrument was used to extract genomic DNA from frozen cell pellets. Using the immunoSEQ multiplex PCR assay, the TCRB and TCRAD loci were amplified from a standardized quantity of quality-controlled genomic DNA. The amplicons spanned the V(D)J region and were long enough to cover the CDR3 and allow V and J genes to be identified. The commercial immunoSEQ service was used to sequence amplicons on an Illumina platform. Corrections for primer bias and sequencing errors followed previously described methods, while TCRAD and TCRB definitions were based on the IMGT database. The repertoires were analysed using immunoSEQ Analyzer 3.0 and VDJTools for basic statistics, V/J segment usage, diversity estimates, rarefaction and pairwise overlap. Chao1, ChaoE, Efron-Thisted, Shannon and inverse Simpson indices were used to estimate diversity, which was also estimated on datasets down-sampled to the smallest sample. For repertoire overlap, CDR3 nucleotide sequence, V gene and J gene had to match strictly, and clustering was done by Jaccard-based multidimensional scaling. On average, approximately 800,000 unique TCRB clonotypes were obtained from thymus samples, compared with approximately 80,000 from blood samples.

The source is a girl under two years old with a congenital heart defect. Donor details come from another sample of the same person, matched by shared clones. The rearranged chain carries TRBV28 and TRBJ1-1; 9 central bases correspond to TRBD1. The material sequenced was thymocytes. The CDR3 protein: CASSPGDGQGPLWNTEAFF. The sequenced DNA: TGTGCCAGCAGTCCAGGGGACGGACAGGGGCCTCTATGGAACACTGAAGCTTTCTTT.